Shown below are 28 T cell receptor beta chains from a single sample sequenced in a study of blood T cell repertoires in COVID-19. Assay used: immunoSEQ multiplex PCR; TCRdb lists only in-frame clones, some missing. The table shows 200,000 to 250,000 clones, with under 90% occurring only once. Sequencing used peripheral blood. The source of these receptors is a woman at least 80 years old with COVID-19, enrolled during active disease.

The gene calls are TRBV6-5 and TRBJ1-1; D may be TRBD1 (5 bases). Trimming left V 10 bases short and J 10 bases short, with 22 bases between. CDR3 length equals 13 residues. Germline V gives CDR1 MNHEY, CDR2 SVGAGI. CDR3 sequence reads: CATKLGTDVVAFF. The CDR3 DNA follows: TGTGCCACCAAGCTTGGGACTGACGTTGTAGCTTTCTTT.

The chain carries TRBV6-6 and TRBJ2-1; 7 bases agree with TRBD1. J was trimmed by 8 bases and V by 6 bases; bases with no gene match: 7. Germline loops: CDR1 MNHNY, CDR2 SVGAGI (reference sequence). This CDR3 contains 13 residues. The DNA of the CDR3 is TGTGCCAGCAGCCCTGGGACAGTGGATGAGCAGTTCTTC. Amino acid sequence: CASSPGTVDEQFF.

The chain is built from TRBV12-3 or TRBV12-4 and TRBJ2-1, with D tentatively TRBD1 (6 bases). This CDR3 region has 12 residues. V was trimmed by 8 bases and J by 2 bases, leaving 7 bases between them. The CDR3 protein is CASRTAYNEQFF. CDR3 sequence (DNA): TGTGCCAGCCGGACAGCCTACAATGAGCAGTTCTTC.

V is TRBV3-1 (or the pseudogene TRBV3-2) and J is TRBJ1-1; D remains unclear. Germline loops: CDR1 LGHDT, CDR2 YNNKEL (reference sequence). V lost 4 bases and J 6 bases, leaving 15 bases between the germline ends. The CDR3 sequence is 14 residues long. CDR3 DNA sequence: TGTGCCAGCAGCCGGGTCCGCGGGAGGGCTGAAGCTTTCTTT. The encoded protein is CASSRVRGRAEAFF.

V gene TRBV6-5 combines with J gene TRBJ2-1, with D maybe TRBD1 (6 bases). In germline, CDR1 is MNHEY, CDR2 SVGAGI. The CDR3 extends over 14 amino acids. The ends were cut back, 7 bases at V and 9 bases at J, with 19 bases in the middle. The CDR3, as DNA: TGTGCCAGCATACGGACAGACCGTAACACTGAGCAGTTCTTC. The encoded protein is CASIRTDRNTEQFF.

The chain links TRBV21-1 to TRBJ2-1; TRBD2 reflects the table's D call only, with no check against the DNA. TRBV21-1 is shown as a pseudogene. CDR3 length: 19 amino acids. The CDR3 loop is CASSEVFMTSSSSYNEQFF. In DNA form, the CDR3 reads TGTGCCAGCAGCGAGGTGTTCATGACTAGCTCCAGCTCCTACAATGAGCAGTTCTTC.

The CDR3 reads CSRVDNPEGSGTDTQYF. The CDR3 DNA reads as TGCAGCCGTGTTGACAACCCGGAGGGCTCTGGCACAGATACGCAGTATTTT. The chain couples TRBV29-1 to TRBJ2-3; a weak D match, TRBD2 (6 bases). V lost 8 bases, J lost 1 base, and 25 bases lay in between. The CDR3 covers 17 residues. Germline assignment: CDR1 SQVTM and CDR2 ANQGSEA.

V gene TRBV24-1 combines with J gene TRBJ2-1, with unresolved D. The V end lost 9 bases, the J end lost 2 bases, and 16 bases lay between the germline ends. The CDR3 has 15 amino acids. CDR1 and CDR2 (germline): KGHDR, SFDVKD. The CDR3 reads CATSNPKPPYNEQFF. In DNA form, the CDR3 reads TGTGCCACCTCAAACCCGAAGCCCCCCTACAATGAGCAGTTCTTC.

The V call is TRBV28, the J call TRBJ1-2; D is uncertain. V lost 6 bases, J lost 0 bases, and 5 bases lay in between. The CDR3 has 12 amino acids. Germline CDR1 reads MDHEN; CDR2 reads SYDVKM. The CDR3 reads CASSPTNYGYTF. The DNA of the CDR3 is TGTGCCAGCAGCCCTACTAACTATGGCTACACCTTC.

The rearrangement links TRBV9 to TRBJ1-2; 7 positions match TRBD1. Germline V gene sequence: CDR1 SGDLS, CDR2 YYNGEE. The CDR3 length is 14 residues. V was clipped by 5 bases and J by 4 bases; unmatched bases: 8. CDR3 amino acids: CASSQGTVGYGYTF. CDR3 in DNA: TGTGCCAGCAGTCAAGGGACAGTAGGCTATGGCTACACCTTC. Looking up the rest from reference TRBV9 and TRBJ1-2 gives the full variable domain: DSGVTQTPKHLITATGQRVTLRCSPRSGDLSVYWYQQSLDQGLQFLIQYYNGEERAKGNILERFSAQQFPDLHSELNLSSLELGDSALYFCASSQGTVGYGYTFGSGTRLTVV.

The V gene is TRBV9, the J gene TRBJ2-6, with 8 bases fitting TRBD1. From germline, CDR1 is SGDLS and CDR2 YYNGEE. This CDR3 has 15 residues. V was clipped by 4 bases and J by 3 bases; unmatched bases: 3. The CDR3 DNA reads TGTGCCAGCAGCCAGGGGGCTGGTGGGGCCAACGTCCTGACTTTC. Translated: CASSQGAGGANVLTF.

The genes are TRBV6-5 and TRBJ2-7; weak D call: TRBD1 (6 bases). The V and J ends lost 7 bases and 1 base respectively, with 14 bases between them. This CDR3 is 14 amino acids long. Germline V gene lookup returns CDR1 MNHEY and CDR2 SVGAGI. CDR3 sequence reads: CASKGNQGSYEQYF. The CDR3 nucleotides read TGTGCCAGCAAGGGGAATCAGGGGTCCTACGAGCAGTACTTC.

CDR3 region: CASSSTGSYEQYF. In DNA form, the CDR3 reads TGTGCCAGCAGTTCGACAGGCTCCTACGAGCAGTACTTC. The chain combines TRBV12-3 or TRBV12-4 with TRBJ2-7; tentative D call: TRBD1 (6 bases). Trimming removed 4 bases at V and 0 bases at J, with 7 bases between. The CDR3 runs to 13 residues.

The rearrangement joins TRBV6-5 to TRBJ2-6; a possible D gene is TRBD1 (5 bases). The CDR3 extends over 15 amino acids. Germline loops: CDR1 MNHEY, CDR2 SVGAGI. Trimming cost V 10 bases and J 4 bases, with 17 bases left between them. CDR3 DNA: TGTGCCAACGGACAATCGGTCCTCGGGGCCAACGTCCTGACTTTC. This gives the protein CANGQSVLGANVLTF.

The chain couples TRBV12-3 or TRBV12-4 to TRBJ1-1, with 10 bases aligning to TRBD1. Unmatched junction bases numbered 3, after V lost 10 bases and J lost 1 base. This CDR3 region has 13 residues. CDR3 in amino acids: CANRDRGNTEAFF. CDR3 DNA: TGTGCCAACCGGGACAGGGGGAACACTGAAGCTTTCTTT.

This clone is a singleton in its sample. V usage is TRBV21-1 and J usage is TRBJ2-6; TRBD2, the table's D call, lacks a check against the DNA. TRBV21-1 is deemed a pseudogene. The CDR3 totals 11 residues. The CDR3 loop reads CASSVERVLTF. DNA for the CDR3: TGTGCCAGCAGCGTCGAGCGCGTCCTGACTTTC.

This clone was detected once. V gene TRBV5-4 combines with J gene TRBJ2-1; 12 bases are a match to TRBD2. CDR3 length: 16 amino acids. CDR1 is SGHNT, CDR2 YYREEE, per germline (reference sequence). V lost 2 bases, J lost 5 bases, and 5 bases stayed unmatched. The CDR3 region is CASSLRGLAGHNEQFF. DNA for the CDR3: TGTGCCAGCAGCTTACGAGGACTAGCGGGGCACAATGAGCAGTTCTTC.

The rearrangement uses TRBV9 and TRBJ2-6; TRBD1 is a possible D gene (5 bases). Germline CDR1 reads SGDLS; CDR2 reads YYNGEE. V lost 5 bases to trimming and J lost 0 bases, with 9 bases between them. CDR3 length: 15 residues. The CDR3 is CASRAQGSGANVLTF. CDR3 in DNA: TGTGCCAGCAGAGCTCAGGGCTCTGGGGCCAACGTCCTGACTTTC.

This rearrangement joins TRBV5-1 to TRBJ2-3, with TRBD2 as a possible D gene (5 bases). CDR3 size: 16 residues. The germline V and J ends were trimmed by 0 bases and 3 bases, with 14 bases remaining between them. Looked up from germline, CDR1 is SGHRS and CDR2 is YFSETQ. The CDR3 DNA is TGCGCCAGCAGCTTGGTGGGAGTTCTTGGGACAGATACGCAGTATTTT. Translating gives CASSLVGVLGTDTQYF.

The rearrangement uses TRBV28 and TRBJ2-3; D is ambiguous. Trimming pared 6 bases from V and 0 bases from J, leaving 7 bases between. Germline V gene sequence: CDR1 MDHEN, CDR2 SYDVKM. This CDR3 is built from 13 residues. CDR3 in amino acids: CASSGSSTDTQYF. The CDR3 DNA sequence: TGTGCCAGCAGCGGTTCTAGCACAGATACGCAGTATTTT.

A single count supports this clone. This chain joins TRBV6-6 and TRBJ1-3; a weak D match, TRBD1 (6 bases). Trimming pared 0 bases from V and 4 bases from J, leaving 10 bases between. Germline V gives CDR1 MNHNY, CDR2 SVGAGI (reference sequence). The CDR3 has 15 residues. In DNA form, the CDR3 reads TGTGCCAGCAGTTACTCGACAGGCGGGGGAAACACCATATATTTT. Translation: CASSYSTGGGNTIYF.

The gene calls are TRBV19 and TRBJ2-5; 13 nucleotides match TRBD2. Per the germline V gene, CDR1 is LNHDA and CDR2 is SQIVND (reference sequence). The ends lost 6 bases at V and 2 bases at J; junction bases unmatched: 3. CDR3 size: 15 residues. The CDR3 reads CASSLGLAGQETQYF. The CDR3 DNA reads as TGTGCCAGTAGCCTGGGACTAGCGGGACAAGAGACCCAGTACTTC.

This clone was recorded only once. V gene TRBV29-1 combines with J gene TRBJ1-1; 7 bases map to TRBD1. Germline V gene lookup returns CDR1 SQVTM and CDR2 ANQGSEA. The trim removed 7 bases at V and 4 bases at J, leaving 9 bases unmatched. The CDR3 runs to 13 residues. This chain's CDR3 is CSGGGQPGTEAFF. The CDR3 DNA reads TGCAGCGGGGGGGGACAGCCGGGCACTGAAGCTTTCTTT. Full variable domain (missing parts from reference TRBV29-1 and TRBJ1-1): SAVISQKPSRDICQRGTSLTIQCQVDSQVTMMFWYRQQPGQSLTLIATANQGSEATYESGFVIDKFPISRPNLTFSTLTVSNMSPEDSSIYLCSGGGQPGTEAFFGQGTRLTVV.

The chain joins TRBV19 to TRBJ1-2; D unclear. This CDR3 comprises 13 residues. Looked up from germline, CDR1 is LNHDA and CDR2 is SQIVND (reference sequence). Trimming pared 3 bases from V and 2 bases from J, leaving 7 bases between. The CDR3 spells CASSIDGNYGYTF. As DNA, the CDR3 is TGTGCCAGTAGTATTGACGGGAACTATGGCTACACCTTC.

The V gene is TRBV18, the J gene TRBJ2-3, with a tentative D call TRBD2 (5 bases). The CDR3 is 13 residues long. Germline CDR1 is KGHSH and CDR2 is LQKENI. Trimming took 10 bases from V and 0 from J, leaving 11 bases between them. This chain's CDR3 is CATRGSSTDTQYF. In nucleotides, the CDR3 is TGTGCCACCCGAGGGTCTAGCACAGATACGCAGTATTTT.

CDR3 protein: CASSKGQGENEQFF. CDR3 DNA sequence: TGCGCCAGCAGCAAGGGACAGGGAGAGAATGAGCAGTTCTTC. The rearrangement links TRBV5-1 to TRBJ2-1; 9 bases are shared with TRBD1. V shed 4 bases and J 7 bases; nucleotides not matched to a gene: 6. Germline assignment: CDR1 SGHRS and CDR2 YFSETQ. This CDR3 is built from 14 residues. The full variable domain, in which reference TRBV5-1 and TRBJ2-1 provide the parts outside the CDR3, is KAGVTQTPRYLIKTRGQQVTLSCSPISGHRSVSWYQQTPGQGLQFLFEYFSETQRNKGNFPGRFSGRQFSNSRSEMNVSTLELGDSALYLCASSKGQGENEQFFGPGTRLTVL.

V usage is TRBV28 and J usage is TRBJ1-4; 8 nucleotides line up with TRBD1. Germline CDR1 MDHEN, CDR2 SYDVKM. This CDR3 region has 15 residues. V gave up 6 bases and J gave up 6 bases; unmatched junction bases: 9. The CDR3 here is CASSQPGQVDEKLFF. Here the CDR3 DNA reads TGTGCCAGCAGCCAACCGGGACAGGTGGATGAAAAACTGTTTTTT.

The chain joins TRBV18 to TRBJ1-1; D gene uncertain. The CDR3 sequence is 16 residues long. CDR1 and CDR2 (germline): KGHSH, LQKENI. V was clipped by 3 bases and J by 2 bases, with 16 bases between them. CDR3 in DNA: TGTGCCAGCTCACCGCTGACACCTGCTGAAAACACTGAAGCTTTCTTT. Translating gives CASSPLTPAENTEAFF.